The next 3 T cell receptor beta chains were all read from a single sample in a study of shared clonotypes between healthy human individuals. Only in-frame clones appear in the TCRdb table, and some are missing; sequencing was by immunoSEQ multiplex PCR. Of about 2.1 million clones in the sample, approximately 92% were seen once. CD45RO-negative CD8 cells positively selected for CCR7 made up the naive population, which excluded terminally differentiated effector memory CD45RA+ cells. Sequencing was done on a sample of naive CD8+ T cells from PBMCs. All receptors come from a young man in good health. Some clones in this sample may be carry-over from other donors' samples.

This rearrangement joins TRBV29-1 to TRBJ1-2; D perhaps matches TRBD1 (6 bases). This CDR3 contains 12 residues. V lost 6 bases and J lost 3, with 11 bases in between. Looked up from germline, CDR1 is SQVTM and CDR2 is ANQGSEA. CDR3 loop: CSVTRTDYGYTF. CDR3 in DNA: TGCAGCGTGACGAGGACAGACTATGGCTACACCTTC.

Details on this clone: Additional DNA sequences in this sample encode the identical CDR3. This chain links TRBV11-2 with TRBJ2-7; D gene uncertain. Trimming shortened V by 1 base and J by 4 bases, and 5 bases separated the two germline ends. Germline CDR1 and CDR2: SGHAT and FQNNGV. This CDR3 contains 12 residues. CDR3 nucleotide sequence: TGTGCCAGCAGCTTAGTTGGGTACGAGCAGTACTTC. Translation gives CASSLVGYEQYF.

Regarding this clone: The same CDR3 is also encoded by other DNA sequences in this sample. This rearrangement joins TRBV27 to TRBJ2-7, with D possibly matching TRBD1 (5 bases). V lost 3 bases and J 0 bases, leaving 6 bases between the germline ends. CDR1 and CDR2 (germline): MNHEY, SMNVEV (reference sequence). The CDR3 runs to 13 residues. The CDR3 nucleotides read TGTGCCAGCAGTTTCACAGGCTCCTACGAGCAGTACTTC. As protein: CASSFTGSYEQYF.